The 7 T cell receptor beta chains below come from one sample, sequenced in a study of spatial heterogeneity in lung cancer. In TCRdb, the 5' RACE reads were re-called with MiXCR into one record per CDR3 protein. Of roughly 100,000 distinct CDR3 sequences listed, approximately 8.2% were seen once; the top ten hold 6.9%. Time point specified: sample taken at primary tumor resection. The authors sequenced whole RNA from tumor, nontumor lung or frozen PBMC without sorting. The sample consisted of PBMCs, taken at surgery. These receptors originate from a male donor with early-stage non-small cell lung cancer.

This rearrangement joins TRBV28 to TRBJ2-3; no reliable D call. Germline V gene sequence: CDR1 MDHEN, CDR2 SYDVKM. The CDR3 spans 14 residues. Trimming cost V 3 bases and J 5 bases, with 12 bases left between them. CDR3 sequence (DNA): TGTGCCAGCAGTTTCCTGGGCCGGTTAGATACGCAGTATTTT. It specifies CASSFLGRLDTQYF.

V is TRBV12-3 or TRBV12-4 and J is TRBJ2-7; D possibly matches TRBD1 or TRBD2 (6 bases each). V lost 3 bases and J 7 bases, leaving 13 bases between the germline ends. The CDR3 has 13 residues. CDR3 amino acids: CASSFSQGREQYF. In DNA, the CDR3 is TGTGCCAGCAGTTTCTCCCAGGGGAGGGAGCAGTACTTC.

The table lists this clonotype with many counts. The J gene is TRBJ1-5, the V gene TRBV29-1; no reliable D call. Germline loops: CDR1 SQVTM, CDR2 ANQGSEA. The CDR3 loop spans 13 amino acids. Deletions cut 6 bases from V and 1 base from J, with 10 bases between. Here the CDR3 reads CSVADGSNQPQHF. In DNA form, the CDR3 reads TGCAGCGTCGCCGACGGGAGCAATCAGCCCCAGCATTTT. Complete variable domain (other parts from reference TRBV29-1 and TRBJ1-5): SAVISQKPSRDICQRGTSLTIQCQVDSQVTMMFWYRQQPGQSLTLIATANQGSEATYESGFVIDKFPISRPNLTFSTLTVSNMSPEDSSIYLCSVADGSNQPQHFGDGTRLSIL.

This clonotype appeared a few times. The genes are TRBV5-1 and TRBJ1-1; 7 bases are shared with TRBD1. Germline V CDR1 and CDR2: SGHRS, YFSETQ. J was trimmed by 3 bases and V by 5 bases; bases with no gene match: 13. This CDR3 spans 16 amino acids. CDR3 bases: TGCGCCAGCAGTCGACAGGGTTCGGTATTGGACACTGAAGCTTTCTTT. Translated: CASSRQGSVLDTEAFF.

This sequence joins TRBV7-2 and TRBJ2-3; tentative D call: TRBD2 (5 bases). In germline, CDR1 is SGHTA, CDR2 FQGNSA. The CDR3 loop spans 13 amino acids. Trimming took 2 bases from V and 4 from J, leaving 7 bases between them. CDR3 in amino acids: CASSLKRSDTQYF. The CDR3 DNA follows: TGTGCCAGCAGCTTAAAGCGGTCAGATACGCAGTATTTT. Full variable domain (missing parts from reference TRBV7-2 and TRBJ2-3): GAGVSQSPSNKVTEKGKDVELRCDPISGHTALYWYRQSLGQGLEFLIYFQGNSAPDKSGLPSDRFSAERTGGSVSTLTIQRTQQEDSAVYLCASSLKRSDTQYFGPGTRLTVL.

The chain couples TRBV12-3 or TRBV12-4 to TRBJ2-3, with D possibly TRBD1 on 5 matching bases. The CDR3 totals 13 residues. The V and J ends lost 5 bases and 5 bases respectively, with 11 bases between them. DNA for the CDR3: TGTGCCAGCAGTCCCTCCAGGGAAGATACGCAGTATTTT. It translates to CASSPSREDTQYF.

This chain links TRBV11-2 with TRBJ2-1; D ambiguous. Germline V gene sequence: CDR1 SGHAT, CDR2 FQNNGV. Trimming cost V 3 bases and J 5 bases, with 14 bases left between them. This CDR3 is built from 15 residues. The CDR3 reads CASSFIARANNEQFF. The CDR3 bases are TGTGCCAGCAGCTTTATTGCTCGGGCCAACAATGAGCAGTTCTTC.